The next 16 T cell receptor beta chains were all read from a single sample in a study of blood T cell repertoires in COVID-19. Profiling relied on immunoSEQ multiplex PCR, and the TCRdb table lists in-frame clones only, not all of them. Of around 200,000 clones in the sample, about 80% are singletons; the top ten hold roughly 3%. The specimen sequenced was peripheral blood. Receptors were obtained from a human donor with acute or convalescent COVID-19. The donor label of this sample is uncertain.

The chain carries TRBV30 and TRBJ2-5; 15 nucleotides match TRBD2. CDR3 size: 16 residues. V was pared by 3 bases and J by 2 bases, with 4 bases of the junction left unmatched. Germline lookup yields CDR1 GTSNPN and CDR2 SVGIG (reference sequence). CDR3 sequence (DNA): TGTGCCTGGAGCGAGGGACTAGCGGGGGGTCAAGAGACCCAGTACTTC. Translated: CAWSEGLAGGQETQYF. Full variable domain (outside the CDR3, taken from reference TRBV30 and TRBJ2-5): SQTIHQWPATLVQPVGSPLSLECTVEGTSNPNLYWYRQAAGRGLQLLFYSVGIGQISSEVPQNLSASRPQDRQFILSSKKLLLSDSGFYLCAWSEGLAGGQETQYFGPGTRLLVL.

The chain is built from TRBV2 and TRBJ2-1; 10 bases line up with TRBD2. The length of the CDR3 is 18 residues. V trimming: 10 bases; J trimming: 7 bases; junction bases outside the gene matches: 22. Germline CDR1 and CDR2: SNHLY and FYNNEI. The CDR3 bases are TGTGCCACCCCGGGGTCCCCTGAGCTAGCGGGAGTTTATAATGAGCAGTTCTTC. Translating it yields CATPGSPELAGVYNEQFF.

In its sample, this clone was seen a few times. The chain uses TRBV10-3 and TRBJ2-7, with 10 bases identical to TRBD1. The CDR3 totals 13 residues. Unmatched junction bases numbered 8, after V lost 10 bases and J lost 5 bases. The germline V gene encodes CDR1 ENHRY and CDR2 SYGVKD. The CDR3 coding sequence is TGTGCCACATACGCCGGACAGGGGGACGAGCAGTACTTC. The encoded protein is CATYAGQGDEQYF.

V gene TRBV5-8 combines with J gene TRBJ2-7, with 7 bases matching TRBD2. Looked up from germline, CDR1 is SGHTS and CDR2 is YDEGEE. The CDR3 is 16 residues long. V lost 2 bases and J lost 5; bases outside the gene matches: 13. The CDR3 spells CASSFNSGGGTHEQYF. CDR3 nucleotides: TGTGCCAGCAGCTTTAATTCCGGCGGGGGTACCCACGAGCAGTACTTC.

This CDR3 is CASSIDDSMNTEAFF. CDR3 DNA: TGTGCCAGTAGTATAGATGACAGTATGAACACTGAAGCTTTCTTT. The chain carries TRBV19 and TRBJ1-1, with D possibly matching TRBD1 (5 bases). Trimming took 0 bases from V and 0 from J, leaving 8 bases between them. Germline V gene sequence: CDR1 LNHDA, CDR2 SQIVND (reference sequence). The length of the CDR3 is 15 residues.

CDR3 region: CASSYASGDPTDTQYF. The CDR3 region has the DNA TGTGCCAGCAGTTATGCTAGCGGAGACCCCACAGATACGCAGTATTTT. J is TRBJ2-3 and V is TRBV6-5, with TRBD2 identical over 7 bases. Germline V lookup: CDR1 MNHEY, CDR2 SVGAGI. The CDR3 totals 16 residues. The V and J ends lost 3 bases and 2 bases, in that order; junction bases with no gene match: 8.

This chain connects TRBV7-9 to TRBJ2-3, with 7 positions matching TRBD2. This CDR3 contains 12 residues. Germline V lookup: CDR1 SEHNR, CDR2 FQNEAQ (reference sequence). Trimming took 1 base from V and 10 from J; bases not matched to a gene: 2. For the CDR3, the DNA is TGTGCCAGCAGCTTAGGGCGGGAGTCGCAGTATTTT. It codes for CASSLGRESQYF.

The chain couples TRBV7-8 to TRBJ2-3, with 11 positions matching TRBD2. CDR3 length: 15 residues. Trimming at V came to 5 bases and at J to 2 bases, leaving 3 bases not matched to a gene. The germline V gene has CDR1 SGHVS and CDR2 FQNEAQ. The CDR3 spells CASSPLAGDTDTQYF. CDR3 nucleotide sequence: TGTGCCAGCAGCCCACTAGCGGGGGACACAGATACGCAGTATTTT.

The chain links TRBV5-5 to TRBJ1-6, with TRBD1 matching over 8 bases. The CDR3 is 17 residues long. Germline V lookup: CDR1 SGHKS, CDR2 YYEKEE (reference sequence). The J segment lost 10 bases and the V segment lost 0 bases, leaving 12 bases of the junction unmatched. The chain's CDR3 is CASSLARGRSDRSPLHF. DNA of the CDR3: TGTGCCAGCAGCTTGGCCAGGGGGCGATCCGATCGGTCACCCCTCCACTTT. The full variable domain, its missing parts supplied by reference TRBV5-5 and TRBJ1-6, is DAGVTQSPTHLIKTRGQQVTLRCSPISGHKSVSWYQQVLGQGPQFIFQYYEKEERGRGNFPDRFSARQFPNYSSELNVNALLLGDSALYLCASSLARGRSDRSPLHFGNGTRLTVT.

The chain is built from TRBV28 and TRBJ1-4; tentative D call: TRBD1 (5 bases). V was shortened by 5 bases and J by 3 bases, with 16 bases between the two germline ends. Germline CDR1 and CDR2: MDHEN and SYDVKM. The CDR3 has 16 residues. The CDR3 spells CASSPNLGVPNEKLFF. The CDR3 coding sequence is TGTGCCAGCAGTCCCAACCTAGGGGTACCTAATGAAAAACTGTTTTTT.

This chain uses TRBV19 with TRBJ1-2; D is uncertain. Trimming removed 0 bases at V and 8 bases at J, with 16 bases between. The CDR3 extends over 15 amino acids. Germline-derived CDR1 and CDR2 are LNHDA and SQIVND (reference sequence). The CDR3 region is CASSIEDVSGKGYTF. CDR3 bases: TGTGCCAGTAGTATAGAAGACGTGTCAGGTAAAGGCTACACCTTC.

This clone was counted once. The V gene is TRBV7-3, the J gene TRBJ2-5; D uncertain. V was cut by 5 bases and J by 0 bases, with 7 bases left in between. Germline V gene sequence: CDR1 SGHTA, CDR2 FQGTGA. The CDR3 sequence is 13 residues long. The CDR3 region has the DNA TGTGCCAGCAGCCGCGGTAACCAAGAGACCCAGTACTTC. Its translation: CASSRGNQETQYF.

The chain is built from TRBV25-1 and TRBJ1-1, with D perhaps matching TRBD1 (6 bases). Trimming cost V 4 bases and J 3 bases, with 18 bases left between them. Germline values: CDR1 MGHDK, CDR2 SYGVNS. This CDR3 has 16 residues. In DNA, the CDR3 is TGTGCCAGCAGTGGATTCTCCCCCAGGGGCCACACTGAAGCTTTCTTT. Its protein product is CASSGFSPRGHTEAFF.

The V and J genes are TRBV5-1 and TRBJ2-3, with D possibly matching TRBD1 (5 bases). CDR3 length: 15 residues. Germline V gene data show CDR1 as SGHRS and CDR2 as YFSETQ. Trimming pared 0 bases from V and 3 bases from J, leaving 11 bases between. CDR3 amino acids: CASSLEGLRTDTQYF. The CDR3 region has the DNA TGCGCCAGCAGCTTGGAGGGGTTACGGACAGATACGCAGTATTTT.

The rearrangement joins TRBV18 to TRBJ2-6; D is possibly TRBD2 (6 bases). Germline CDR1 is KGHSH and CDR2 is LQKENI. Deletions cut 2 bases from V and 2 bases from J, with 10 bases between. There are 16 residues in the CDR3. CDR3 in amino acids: CASSPSGGAGANVLTF. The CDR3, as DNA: TGTGCCAGCTCACCATCCGGGGGTGCTGGGGCCAACGTCCTGACTTTC.

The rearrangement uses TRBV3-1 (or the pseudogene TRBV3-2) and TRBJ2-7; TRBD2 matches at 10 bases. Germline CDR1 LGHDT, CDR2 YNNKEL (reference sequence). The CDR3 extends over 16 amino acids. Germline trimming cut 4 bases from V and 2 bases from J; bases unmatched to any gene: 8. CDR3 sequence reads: CASSPPQRGGTYEQYF. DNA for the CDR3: TGTGCCAGCAGCCCTCCTCAGCGGGGGGGGACCTACGAGCAGTACTTC.